This T cell receptor (beta chain) was obtained from a study of blood T cell repertoires in COVID-19. Donors of Cohort 3 who recovered were those that had two negative PCRs, clearance, or symptom resolution. In the original workflow: Amplification with reference gene primers provided the estimates of nucleated cell counts. TCRdb keeps only in-frame clones here, not all; method: immunoSEQ multiplex PCR. The D gene and trimming were derived from the DNA, and the V and J assignments and clone size from that table. The sample gives hundreds of thousands of clones, approximately 90% of which show up once; over 7.5% is in the top ten. Sequences were obtained from PBMCs or T cells enriched from blood (not recorded which). The source of this sequence is a man between 35 and 55 years old who had recovered from COVID-19.

For the CDR3, the DNA is TGCGCCAGCAGCTCCACAGGGAATTTTGCCTACGAGCAGTACTTC. This sequence encodes CASSSTGNFAYEQYF. The V and J genes are TRBV5-1 and TRBJ2-7; the D gene is possibly TRBD1 (6 bases). The CDR3 has 15 amino acids. V shed 3 bases and J shed 2 bases, with 15 bases lying between them. Germline V gene lookup returns CDR1 SGHRS and CDR2 YFSETQ.